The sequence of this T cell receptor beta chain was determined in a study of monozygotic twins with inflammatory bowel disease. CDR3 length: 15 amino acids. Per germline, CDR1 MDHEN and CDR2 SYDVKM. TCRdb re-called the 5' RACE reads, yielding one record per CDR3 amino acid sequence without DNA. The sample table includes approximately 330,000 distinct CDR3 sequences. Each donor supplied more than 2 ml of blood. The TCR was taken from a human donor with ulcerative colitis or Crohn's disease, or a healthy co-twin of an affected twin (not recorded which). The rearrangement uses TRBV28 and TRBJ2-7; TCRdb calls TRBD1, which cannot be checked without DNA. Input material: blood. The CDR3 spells CASSLMGTGFYEQYF.